This TCR beta chain was captured by sequencing in a study of blood T cell repertoires in COVID-19. Study at large: Specimens from acute and convalescent COVID-19 originated in the United States, Italy and Spain. Sources were T cells, B-cell-depleted T cells, or PBMCs; the material itself was cDNA or gDNA.

Trimming removed 2 bases at V and 2 bases at J, with 9 bases between. The CDR3 is 14 residues long. Germline V lookup: CDR1 MDHEN, CDR2 SYDVKM. Patients of the Seattle cohort, enrolled during active infection, were followed longitudinally. Original processing notes: From reference gene primer amplification, estimates of nucleated cell counts were derived. Only in-frame clones appear in the TCRdb table, and some are missing; sequencing was by immunoSEQ multiplex PCR. For V, J and clone size, that table is used; D and trimming come from the DNA. The sample records approximately 170,000 clones, under 85% being singletons.

The source is a man older than 75 with COVID-19, enrolled during active disease. The material sequenced was peripheral blood. The chain is built from TRBV28 and TRBJ1-2; D gene ambiguous. CDR3 loop: CASSLVAGNYGYTF. The CDR3 DNA is TGTGCCAGCAGTTTAGTCGCCGGGAACTATGGCTACACCTTC.